This is a list of T cell receptor beta chains from one sample in a study of response to subunit inactivated influenza vaccine. TCRdb used MiXCR to reprocess the RT-PCR reads, holding one entry per CDR3 protein. The sample lists around 580,000 distinct CDR3 sequences; roughly 15% were seen once. The sample consisted of PBMCs from blood, taken about 12 days after vaccination. The receptors here all came from a man aged 50-59 years who received an inactivated influenza vaccine. The CDR3 runs from the conserved cysteine through the conserved F or W. A D gene is named only where the DNA matches it firmly. Expanded clones get a size class; other rows say once, few or many, or leave the size out.

CDR3 length,J gene,D gene,clone size,V gene,CDR3 DNA,CDR3 protein
16,TRBJ2-2,.,.,TRBV4-1,TGCGCCAGCAGCCAAGAAAGGAGTTGGCGGACCGGGGAGCTGTTTTTT,CASSQERSWRTGELFF
16,TRBJ1-5,.,.,TRBV20-1,TGCAGTGCTAGGCAAACCCAAGGCTATAGGGATCAGCCCCAGCATTTT,CSARQTQGYRDQPQHF
13,TRBJ2-2,TRBD2,.,TRBV20-1,TGCAGTGCTAGAGAGGCTAGCGGTCGGGAGCTGTTTTTT,CSAREASGRELFF
17,TRBJ2-5,TRBD1,few,TRBV7-7,TGTGCTAGCAGCTTATTATACGGGACAGGGGGCGGTGAGACCCAGTACTTC,CASSLLYGTGGGETQYF
14,TRBJ2-7,.,few,TRBV2,TGTGCCAGCAGTGAACTGGCGTTCGCCTACGAGCAGTACTTC,CASSELAFAYEQYF
15,TRBJ2-5,TRBD2,.,TRBV28,TGTGCCAGCAGTACTAGCGGGAGGGCCCGGGAGACCCAGTACTTC,CASSTSGRARETQYF
15,TRBJ2-3,TRBD2,.,TRBV11-2,TGTGCCAGCAGCTTATACGGGGGGGACGCAGATACGCAGTATTTT,CASSLYGGDADTQYF
13,TRBJ1-1,.,many,TRBV20-1,TGCAGTGCCCCAGGGGAGGGGAACACTGAAGCTTTCTTT,CSAPGEGNTEAFF
14,TRBJ2-3,TRBD2,few,TRBV6-2/TRBV6-3,TGTGCCAGCAGTTACGCGGGAGGGACCGATACGCAGTATTTT,CASSYAGGTDTQYF
15,TRBJ2-1,.,.,TRBV5-6,TGTGCCAGCAGTTCGGACCAGAGCTCCTACAATGAGCAGTTCTTC,CASSSDQSSYNEQFF
14,TRBJ2-1,TRBD2,many,TRBV7-2,TGTGCCAGCAGCTTTACTAGCGGGAAGAATGAGCAGTTCTTC,CASSFTSGKNEQFF
15,TRBJ2-1,.,few,TRBV2,TGTGCCAGCAGTGCCGGCGGGTTTGACTACAATGAGCAGTTCTTC,CASSAGGFDYNEQFF
15,TRBJ2-3,.,few,TRBV5-1,TGCGCCAGCAGCTTTCCCGGTTCTAGCACAGATACGCAGTATTTT,CASSFPGSSTDTQYF
18,TRBJ2-6,TRBD2,.,TRBV11-1,TGTGCCAGCAGCCCGGGGAGGGCAGGATTCTCTGGGGCCAACGTCCTGACTTTC,CASSPGRAGFSGANVLTF
12,TRBJ2-7,.,.,TRBV28,TGTGCCAGCAGTTCGACGGCTACGAGACAGTACTTC,CASSSTATRQYF
16,TRBJ2-1,TRBD2,.,TRBV9,TGTGCCAGCAGCGTAGCTAGCGGGGGGCCCCTGAATGAGCAGTTCTTC,CASSVASGGPLNEQFF
13,TRBJ2-7,TRBD1,few,TRBV6-2/TRBV6-3,TGTGCCAGCAGTCCGGGACAGTACTACGAGCAGTACTTC,CASSPGQYYEQYF
14,TRBJ1-4,TRBD1,few,TRBV9,TGTGCCAGCAACCGGGACAGTTTTAATGAAAAACTGTTTTTT,CASNRDSFNEKLFF
15,TRBJ1-2,.,.,TRBV6-1,TGTGCCAGCAGTGGGGCGCTAAATACTAACTATGGCTACACCTTC,CASSGALNTNYGYTF
14,TRBJ2-5,TRBD2,few,TRBV30,TGTGCCTGGAGCCCGGGACTAGCCTCAGAGACCCAGTACTTC,CAWSPGLASETQYF
17,TRBJ2-2,.,many,TRBV7-3,TGTGCCAGCAGCCTCAATGGGGGGCTAGCGAACACCGGGGAGCTGTTTTTT,CASSLNGGLANTGELFF
13,TRBJ2-7,TRBD1,few,TRBV29-1,TGCAGCGCCAGGACAGGGGATTCCTACGAGCAGTACTTC,CSARTGDSYEQYF
15,TRBJ2-5,TRBD2,few,TRBV14,TGTGCCAGCAGCCATCCAATGGGCGGGAGAGAGACCCAGTACTTC,CASSHPMGGRETQYF
14,TRBJ2-1,.,few,TRBV29-1,TGCAGCGTTGAACTTAGAACTTCAAACAATGAGCAGTTCTTC,CSVELRTSNNEQFF
17,TRBJ2-7,.,.,TRBV3-1,TGTGCCACCTCCCAAGATCTGGCGGGATCCCTCTCCTACGAGCAGTACTTC,CATSQDLAGSLSYEQYF
11,TRBJ2-1,.,few,TRBV6-5,TGTGCCAGCACCTATGGGGATGAGCAGTTCTTC,CASTYGDEQFF
14,TRBJ2-3,TRBD2,.,TRBV30,TGTGCCTGGGGCATAGCGGGAGGGCGTGATACGCAGTATTTT,CAWGIAGGRDTQYF
12,TRBJ2-7,TRBD2,.,TRBV3-1,TGTGCCACGGGAGGGAGAGTAAGCGAGCAGTACTTC,CATGGRVSEQYF
13,TRBJ1-1,TRBD1,few,TRBV7-9,TGTGCCAGCAGCACTCAACAGGGGACTGAAGCTTTCTTT,CASSTQQGTEAFF
14,TRBJ1-4,TRBD1,many,TRBV12-3/TRBV12-4,TGTGCCAGCAGTCAGACAGGGCCTAATGAAAAACTGTTTTTT,CASSQTGPNEKLFF
14,TRBJ2-1,.,.,TRBV20-1,TGCAGTGCTAGTGACCCTAGATCCTACAATGAGCAGTTCTTC,CSASDPRSYNEQFF
15,TRBJ2-3,TRBD1,many,TRBV5-6,TGTGCCAGCATGGGGACAGGGGTGCGCACAGATACGCAGTATTTT,CASMGTGVRTDTQYF
15,TRBJ2-7,TRBD2,many,TRBV5-1,TGCGCCAGCAGCACGGGACTAGCGGGGACCTACGAGCAGTACTTC,CASSTGLAGTYEQYF
17,TRBJ2-3,TRBD2,.,TRBV20-1,TGCAGTGCTAGATCCCCTGGTACTAGCGGGGGTGGAGATACGCAGTATTTT,CSARSPGTSGGGDTQYF
14,TRBJ2-7,.,many,TRBV11-2,TGTGCCAGCAGCTTAGGACGGGGAACCTACGAGCAGTACTTC,CASSLGRGTYEQYF
16,TRBJ2-2,TRBD2,few,TRBV6-1,TGTGCCAGCAGCCCCCCCCGACTAGCCGCCACCGGGGAGCTGTTTTTT,CASSPPRLAATGELFF
14,TRBJ1-1,.,few,TRBV6-5,TGTGCCAGCAGTTACGAGGGAATGAACACTGAAGCTTTCTTT,CASSYEGMNTEAFF
13,TRBJ2-3,.,.,TRBV20-1,TGCGGTGTTTCCCAGGGGATCACAGATACGCAGTATTTT,CGVSQGITDTQYF
13,TRBJ2-4,TRBD1,few,TRBV5-6,TGTGCCAGCAGTTGGACAGGCAAAAACATTCAGTACTTC,CASSWTGKNIQYF
15,TRBJ2-2,.,.,TRBV4-3,TGCGCCAGCAGCCCCATGGTGGTGAACACCGGGGAGCTGTTTTTT,CASSPMVVNTGELFF
15,TRBJ2-2,.,.,TRBV15,TGTGCCACCAGTAAGACTATTACGAACACCGGGGAGCTGTTTTTT,CATSKTITNTGELFF
16,TRBJ2-1,.,.,TRBV7-8,TGTGCCAGCAGCTTAGAACAGCGGACGATTAGAAATGAGCAGTTCTTC,CASSLEQRTIRNEQFF
14,TRBJ2-7,.,.,TRBV5-4,TGTGCCAGCAGCTTGGCAGGGGAACCCTACGAGCAGTACTTC,CASSLAGEPYEQYF
13,TRBJ1-5,.,few,TRBV15,TGTGCCACCAGCAGAGTCGGTGGTCAGCCCCAGCATTTT,CATSRVGGQPQHF